This T cell receptor (beta chain) was identified during a study of tumor and adjacent non-tumor tissue in lung cancer. Study observations and caveats: Compared with tumor, normal lung showed significantly lower TCR diversity.

On this clonotype: The antigen is undetermined. A junction end diverges from the germline sequence, so it may reflect a read error.

Three rounds of nested PCR, following a modified ARM-PCR protocol, produced the TCRbeta library. TCRdb ran MiXCR on the multiplex PCR reads and lists one entry per CDR3 protein. The sample has 70,000 to 90,000 distinct CDR3 sequences; under 85% are singletons. RNA was extracted from bulk tissue without any cell sorting. The source material was lung tumor tissue. This clonotype was obtained from a woman between 45 and 60 years old with non-small cell lung cancer.

Here the CDR3 reads CDSRLAGVDTGELFF. The CDR3 DNA reads as TGTGACAGCAGACTAGCGGGAGTGGATACCGGGGAGCTGTTTTTT. The chain uses TRBV6-2 or TRBV6-3 and TRBJ2-2, with 12 bases aligning to TRBD2. The CDR3 totals 15 residues. Germline CDR1 and CDR2: MNHEY and SVGEGT.